Described below is a single TCR beta chain sequence and its context. Its antigen is undetermined. The sample belongs to a study of siplizumab effects on memory and regulatory T cells. Overall study findings and caveats: Mappable alloreactive CD4+ clones were on average about 62% Treg-derived with siplizumab, around 26% in controls. In the presence of siplizumab, alloreactive sequences traceable to unstimulated CD4+ memory cells were significantly reduced.

Sequenced by immunoSEQ multiplex PCR; TCRdb stores in-frame clones only, minus some. In the table there are fewer than 130,000 clones, 80% to 95% of which are singletons. The sequenced sample consisted of CD4+ T cells sorted from blood. The clonotype was recovered from a human donor in good health.

This chain's CDR3 is CASRGDLAGGHEQYF. Here the CDR3 DNA reads TGTGCCAGCAGGGGGGACCTAGCGGGAGGTCACGAGCAGTACTTC. The genes are TRBV5-4 and TRBJ2-7, with TRBD2 identical over 11 bases. This CDR3 has 15 residues. Looked up from germline, CDR1 is SGHNT and CDR2 is YYREEE (reference sequence). Unmatched junction bases numbered 9, after V lost 5 bases and J lost 5 bases.